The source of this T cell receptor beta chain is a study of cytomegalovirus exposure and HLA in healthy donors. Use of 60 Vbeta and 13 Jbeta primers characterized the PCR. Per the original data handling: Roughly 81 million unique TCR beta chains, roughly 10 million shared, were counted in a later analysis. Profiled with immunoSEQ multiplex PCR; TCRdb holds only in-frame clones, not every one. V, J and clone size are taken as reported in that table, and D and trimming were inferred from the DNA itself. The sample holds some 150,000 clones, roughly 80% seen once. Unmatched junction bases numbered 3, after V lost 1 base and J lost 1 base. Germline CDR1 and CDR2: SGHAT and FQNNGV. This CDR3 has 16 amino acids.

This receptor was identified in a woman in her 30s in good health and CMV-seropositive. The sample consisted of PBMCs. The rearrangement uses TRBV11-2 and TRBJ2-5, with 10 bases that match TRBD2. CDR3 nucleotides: TGTGCCAGCAGCTTAGGAGCGGGGGGGCTCCAAGAGACCCAGTACTTC. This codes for CASSLGAGGLQETQYF.